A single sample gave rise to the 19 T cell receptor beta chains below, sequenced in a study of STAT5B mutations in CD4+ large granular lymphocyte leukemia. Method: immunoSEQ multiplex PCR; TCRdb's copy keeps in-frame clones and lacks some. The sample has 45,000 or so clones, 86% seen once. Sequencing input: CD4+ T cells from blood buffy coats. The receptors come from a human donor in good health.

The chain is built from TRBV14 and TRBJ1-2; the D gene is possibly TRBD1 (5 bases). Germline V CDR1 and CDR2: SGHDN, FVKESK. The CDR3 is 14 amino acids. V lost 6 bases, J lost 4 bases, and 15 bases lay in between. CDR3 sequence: CASRLSREGYGYTF. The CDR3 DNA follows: TGTGCCAGCAGACTCTCCAGGGAAGGCTATGGCTACACCTTC.

CDR3 in DNA: TGTGCCAGCAGCCCTGGGACTGTATCAGGAGCTTTCTTT. Protein: CASSPGTVSGAFF. The rearrangement uses TRBV7-2 and TRBJ1-1; D is possibly TRBD1 (5 bases). This CDR3 spans 13 amino acids. Per germline, CDR1 SGHTA and CDR2 FQGNSA. The V and J ends lost 5 bases and 10 bases respectively, with 17 bases between them.

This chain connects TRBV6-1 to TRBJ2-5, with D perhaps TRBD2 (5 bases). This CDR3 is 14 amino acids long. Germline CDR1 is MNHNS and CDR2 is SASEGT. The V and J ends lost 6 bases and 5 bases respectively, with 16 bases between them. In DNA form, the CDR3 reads TGTGCCAGCAGGAAACTGAGCGGCGGGGAGACCCAGTACTTC. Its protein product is CASRKLSGGETQYF.

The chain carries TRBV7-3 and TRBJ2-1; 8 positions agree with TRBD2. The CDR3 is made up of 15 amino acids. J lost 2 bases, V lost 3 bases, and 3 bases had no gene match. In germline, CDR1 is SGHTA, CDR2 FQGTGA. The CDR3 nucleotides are TGTGCCAGCAGCTTCACAGCGGGAGCCTACAATGAGCAGTTCTTC. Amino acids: CASSFTAGAYNEQFF.

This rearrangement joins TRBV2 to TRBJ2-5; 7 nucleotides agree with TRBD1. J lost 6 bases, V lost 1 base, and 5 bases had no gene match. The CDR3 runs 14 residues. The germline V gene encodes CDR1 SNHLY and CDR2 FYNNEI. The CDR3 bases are TGTGCCAGCAGTGAAGGACAGGGTTTGAAGACCCAGTACTTC. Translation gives CASSEGQGLKTQYF.

CDR3 sequence (DNA): TGTGCCAGCAGCTTGGGACAGGGGGCTAGCACCGGGGAGCTGTTTTTT. Encoded protein: CASSLGQGASTGELFF. This chain joins TRBV7-9 and TRBJ2-2; 12 bases match TRBD1. V dropped 3 bases and J dropped 4; count of bases not matched to a gene: 3. This CDR3 is 16 amino acids long. Germline lookup yields CDR1 SEHNR and CDR2 FQNEAQ (reference sequence).

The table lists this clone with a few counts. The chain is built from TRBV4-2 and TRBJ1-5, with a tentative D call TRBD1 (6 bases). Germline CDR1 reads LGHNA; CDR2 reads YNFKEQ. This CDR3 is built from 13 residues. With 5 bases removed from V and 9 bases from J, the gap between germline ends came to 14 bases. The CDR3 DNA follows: TGTGCCAGCAGCGGGGGGCCCGAGAGGCCCCAGCATTTT. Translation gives CASSGGPERPQHF.

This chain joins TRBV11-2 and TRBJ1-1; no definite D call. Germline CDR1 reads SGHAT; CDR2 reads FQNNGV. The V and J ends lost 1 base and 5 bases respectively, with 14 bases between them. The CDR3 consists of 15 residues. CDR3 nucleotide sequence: TGTGCCAGCAGCTTAGGATCCTTCTCTGGGACTGAAGCTTTCTTT. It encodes CASSLGSFSGTEAFF.

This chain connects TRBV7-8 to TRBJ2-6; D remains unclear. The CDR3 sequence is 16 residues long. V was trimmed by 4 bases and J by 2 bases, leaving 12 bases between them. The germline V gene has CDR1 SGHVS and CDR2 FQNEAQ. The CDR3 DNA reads TGTGCCAGCAGCTCCTTACTTTACCCTGGGGCCAACGTCCTGACTTTC. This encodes CASSSLLYPGANVLTF. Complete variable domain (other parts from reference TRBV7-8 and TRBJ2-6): GAGVSQSPRYKVAKRGQDVALRCDPISGHVSLFWYQQALGQGPEFLTYFQNEAQLDKSGLPSDRFFAERPEGSVSTLKIQRTQQEDSAVYLCASSSLLYPGANVLTFGAGSRLTVL.

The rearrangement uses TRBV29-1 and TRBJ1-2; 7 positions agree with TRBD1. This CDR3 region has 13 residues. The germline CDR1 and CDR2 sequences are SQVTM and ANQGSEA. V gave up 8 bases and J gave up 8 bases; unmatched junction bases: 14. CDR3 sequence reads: CSHSDRDASGYTF. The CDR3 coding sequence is TGCAGCCACTCCGACAGGGACGCTTCGGGCTACACCTTC.

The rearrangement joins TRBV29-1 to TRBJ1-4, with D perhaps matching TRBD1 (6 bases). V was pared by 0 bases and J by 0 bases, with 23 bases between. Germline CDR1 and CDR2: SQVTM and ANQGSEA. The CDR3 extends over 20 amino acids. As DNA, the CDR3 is TGCAGCGTTGAAGATCCTAGGGGGTCATCAAAATTCGCAACTAATGAAAAACTGTTTTTT. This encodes CSVEDPRGSSKFATNEKLFF.

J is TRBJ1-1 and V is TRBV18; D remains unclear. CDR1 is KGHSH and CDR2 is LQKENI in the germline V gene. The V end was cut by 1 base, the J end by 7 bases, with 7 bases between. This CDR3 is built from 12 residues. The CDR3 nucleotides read TGTGCCAGCTCACCACTTCGGGGTGAAGCTTTCTTT. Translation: CASSPLRGEAFF.

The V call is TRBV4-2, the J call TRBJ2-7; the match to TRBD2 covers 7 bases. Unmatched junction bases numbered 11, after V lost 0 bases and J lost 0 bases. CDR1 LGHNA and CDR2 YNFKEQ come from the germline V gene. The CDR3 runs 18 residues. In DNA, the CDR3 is TGTGCCAGCAGCCAAGAGGGGGGGTGGACCGAGAGCTCCTACGAGCAGTACTTC. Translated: CASSQEGGWTESSYEQYF.

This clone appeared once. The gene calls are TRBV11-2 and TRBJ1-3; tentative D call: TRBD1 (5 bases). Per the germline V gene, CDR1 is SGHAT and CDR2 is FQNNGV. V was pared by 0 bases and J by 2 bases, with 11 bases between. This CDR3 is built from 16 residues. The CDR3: CASSLEVAGTGNTIYF. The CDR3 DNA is TGTGCCAGCAGCTTAGAGGTGGCAGGGACTGGAAACACCATATATTTT. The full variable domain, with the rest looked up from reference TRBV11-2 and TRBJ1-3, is EAGVAQSPRYKIIEKRQSVAFWCNPISGHATLYWYQQILGQGPKLLIQFQNNGVVDDSQLPKDRFSAERLKGVDSTLKIQPAKLEDSAVYLCASSLEVAGTGNTIYFGEGSWLTVV.

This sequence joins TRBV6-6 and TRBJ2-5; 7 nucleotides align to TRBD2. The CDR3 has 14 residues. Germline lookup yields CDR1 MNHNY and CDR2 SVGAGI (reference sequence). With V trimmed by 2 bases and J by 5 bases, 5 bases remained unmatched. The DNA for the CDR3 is TGTGCCAGCAGTTACGGGAGGGCCAGGGAGACCCAGTACTTC. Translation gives CASSYGRARETQYF.

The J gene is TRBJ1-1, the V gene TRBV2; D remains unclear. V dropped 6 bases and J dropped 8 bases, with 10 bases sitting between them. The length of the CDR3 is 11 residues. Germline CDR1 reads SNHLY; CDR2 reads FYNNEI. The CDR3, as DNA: TGTGCCAGCAGCCTCGTCGGAGAAGCTTTCTTT. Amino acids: CASSLVGEAFF.

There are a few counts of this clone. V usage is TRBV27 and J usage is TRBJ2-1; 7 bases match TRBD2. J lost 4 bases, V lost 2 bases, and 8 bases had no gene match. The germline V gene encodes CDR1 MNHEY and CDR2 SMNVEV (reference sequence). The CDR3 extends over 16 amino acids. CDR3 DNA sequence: TGTGCCAGCAGTTTAGCAAGGGCTAGCGGATACAATGAGCAGTTCTTC. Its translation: CASSLARASGYNEQFF.

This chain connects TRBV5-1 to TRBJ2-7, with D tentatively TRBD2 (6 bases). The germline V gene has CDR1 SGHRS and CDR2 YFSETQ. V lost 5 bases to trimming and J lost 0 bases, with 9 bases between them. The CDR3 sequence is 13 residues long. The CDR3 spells CASRGLNSYEQYF. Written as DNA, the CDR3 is TGCGCCAGCAGAGGACTAAACTCCTACGAGCAGTACTTC. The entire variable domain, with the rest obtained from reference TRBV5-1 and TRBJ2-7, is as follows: KAGVTQTPRYLIKTRGQQVTLSCSPISGHRSVSWYQQTPGQGLQFLFEYFSETQRNKGNFPGRFSGRQFSNSRSEMNVSTLELGDSALYLCASRGLNSYEQYFGPGTRLTVT.

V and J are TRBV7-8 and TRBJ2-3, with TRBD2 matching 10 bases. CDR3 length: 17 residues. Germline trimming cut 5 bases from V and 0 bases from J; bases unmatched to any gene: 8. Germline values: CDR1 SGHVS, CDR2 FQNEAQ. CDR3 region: CASSLRLAGPSTDTQYF. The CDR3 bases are TGTGCCAGCAGCCTCAGACTAGCGGGTCCTAGCACAGATACGCAGTATTTT.